This entry lists 27 T cell receptor beta chains sequenced from one sample in a study of CD4 and CD8 cells across lung adenocarcinoma regions. TCRdb fed the PCR reads into MiXCR, producing one record per CDR3 protein. The table shows around 18,000 distinct CDR3 sequences, with about 53% occurring only once. Specimen: CD8+ T cells from the margin of a lung tumor. These receptors came from a male donor with lung adenocarcinoma. The CD4 and CD8 labels of this study may be unreliable.

With regard to this clonotype: One junction end does not reproduce the germline sequence, and a read error may be involved. This chain joins TRBV6-1 and TRBJ2-3; D possibly corresponds to TRBD1 (5 bases). The CDR3 spans 15 residues. Germline V gene lookup returns CDR1 MNHNS and CDR2 SASEGT. The CDR3 DNA sequence: TGTGCCAGGGGTCCATGGGGCTCGCTCACAGAGACGCAGTATTTC. Encoded protein: CARGPWGSLTETQYF.

This clonotype was seen repeatedly, ten times or more. The chain has TRBV25-1 and TRBJ2-1; TRBD1 matches 9 bases. The J call is in doubt because the DNA end fits TRBJ2-5 better. The CDR3 is made up of 13 amino acids. Germline CDR1 and CDR2: MGHDK and SYGVNS. The CDR3 sequence is CASAGDREETQYF. The CDR3 DNA reads as TGTGCCTCCGCCGGGGACAGGGAAGAGACCCAGTACTTC.

The chain joins TRBV10-1 to TRBJ2-3; D could derive from TRBD1 or TRBD2 (5 bases each). Judging by the DNA end, TRBJ2-7 fits better; the J call may be wrong. The CDR3 contains 16 residues. Per germline, CDR1 WNHNN and CDR2 SYGVQD (reference sequence). The CDR3 protein is CATRVSGLWATDTQYF. CDR3 DNA: TGCGCCACCCGCGTTTCGGGGCTGTGGGCCACAGATACGCAGTACTTC.

The chain joins TRBV5-1 to TRBJ2-1, with D unresolved. Deletions cut 4 bases from V and 6 bases from J, with 14 bases between. Germline V gives CDR1 SGHRS, CDR2 YFSETQ. The CDR3 is made up of 14 amino acids. CDR3 DNA: TGCGCCAGCAGCGGGCCCCCAGCCTTCAATGAGCAGTTCTTC. It translates to CASSGPPAFNEQFF.

This clonotype was counted ten times or more. The chain has TRBV6-1 and TRBJ1-5; 11 bases agree with TRBD1. Losses at the gene ends were 7 bases for V and 9 bases for J; bases not matched to a gene: 11. The CDR3 sequence is 15 residues long. Looked up from germline, CDR1 is MNHNS and CDR2 is SASEGT. The CDR3 loop is CASTGQGAAPGPQHF. Written as DNA, the CDR3 is TGTGCCAGCACCGGACAGGGGGCCGCTCCAGGGCCCCAGCATTTT.

By sample fraction, this clonotype is large. This chain links TRBV6-1 with TRBJ2-7; tentatively, D is TRBD2 (5 bases). Germline-derived CDR1 and CDR2 are MNHNS and SASEGT. The CDR3 loop spans 12 amino acids. V was trimmed by 4 bases and J by 2 bases, leaving 6 bases between them. The CDR3 reads CASSGGAYEQYF. DNA of the CDR3: TGTGCCAGCAGTGGGGGAGCCTACGAGCAGTACTTC.

V is TRBV4-1 and J is TRBJ2-5; D is ambiguous. Germline CDR1 is MGHRA and CDR2 is YSYEKL. This CDR3 has 13 residues. V lost 2 bases, J lost 5 bases, and 9 bases lay in between. The CDR3 spells CASSQTYMETQYF. The CDR3 DNA is TGCGCCAGCAGCCAAACCTACATGGAGACCCAGTACTTC.

The rearrangement joins TRBV4-1 to TRBJ2-6; either TRBD1 or TRBD2 may supply D (5 bases each). CDR3 length: 17 residues. Germline CDR1 reads MGHRA; CDR2 reads YSYEKL. The V gene lost 5 bases and the J gene lost 0 bases, with 14 bases spanning the gap. CDR3 bases: TGCGCCAGCAGCGCCCCGGGACGATCCTCTGGGGCCAACGTCCTGACTTTC. It encodes CASSAPGRSSGANVLTF.

Many counts were recorded for this clonotype. The chain is built from TRBV7-2 and TRBJ2-1; TRBD1 aligns across 7 bases. This CDR3 is built from 18 residues. Germline lookup yields CDR1 SGHTA and CDR2 FQGNSA. V was clipped by 3 bases and J by 10 bases; unmatched bases: 21. CDR3 in DNA: TGTGCCAGCAGCTTGAACAGGGGTGGGTCCTCCCAAACCTACGAGCAGTTCTTC. As protein: CASSLNRGGSSQTYEQFF.

The chain has TRBV6-1 and TRBJ2-5, with 7 bases lining up with TRBD1. CDR3 length: 15 amino acids. Germline V CDR1 and CDR2: MNHNS, SASEGT. V lost 9 bases to trimming and J lost 11 bases; unmatched junction nucleotides: 21. The CDR3 sequence is CARGKGGRAADTQYF. In DNA, the CDR3 is TGTGCCAGGGGCAAAGGGGGCCGTGCGGCAGATACGCAGTACTTC.

The rearrangement joins TRBV27 to TRBJ2-5; perhaps TRBD2 as D (6 bases). This CDR3 has 15 amino acids. V was shortened by 4 bases and J by 11 bases, with 23 bases between the two germline ends. CDR1 is MNHEY, CDR2 SMNVEV, per germline (reference sequence). The CDR3 here is CASSSATRTVPEQYF. The CDR3 nucleotides read TGTGCCAGCAGTTCAGCGACTAGGACCGTCCCTGAGCAGTACTTC.

This clonotype showed up many times. The chain links TRBV11-2 to TRBJ2-3; D is uncertain. CDR3 length: 15 amino acids. Germline CDR1 reads SGHAT; CDR2 reads FQNNGV. Trimming stripped 0 bases from V and 7 bases from J, with 14 bases between. The CDR3 nucleotides read TGTGCCAGCAGCTTAGAGCCGAGTACCCCAAATACGCAGTATTTT. It yields the protein CASSLEPSTPNTQYF.

This clonotype was observed at least ten times. The gene calls are TRBV6-1 and TRBJ2-5; no clear D gene. Germline CDR1 MNHNS, CDR2 SASEGT. This CDR3 region has 14 residues. The ends were cut back, 3 bases at V and 4 bases at J, with 12 bases in the middle. CDR3 sequence (DNA): TGTGCCAGCAGTGATTACGGCATGGGAGAGACCCAGTACTTC. It is translated as CASSDYGMGETQYF.

This chain joins TRBV28 and TRBJ1-1; no clear D gene. V lost 3 bases, J lost 1 base, and 12 bases lay in between. The CDR3 is 15 residues long. Germline CDR1 is MDHEN and CDR2 is SYDVKM. For the CDR3, the DNA is TGTGCCAGCAGTTTTCTTGAGCGGCCGAACACTGAAGCTTTCTTT. Residues: CASSFLERPNTEAFF.

Comments on this clonotype: The junction does not match germline at one end; this may be a read error. The V and J genes are TRBV4-1 and TRBJ2-3; weak D call: TRBD2 (5 bases). CDR1 MGHRA and CDR2 YSYEKL come from the germline V gene. The CDR3 consists of 15 residues. The CDR3 is CAARHEGGGTDTQYF. The CDR3 nucleotides read TGCGCTGCCAGGCACGAGGGCGGTGGCACAGATACGCAGTATTTC.

The chain combines TRBV10-2 with TRBJ2-3, with 8 bases identical to TRBD2. The DNA end lines up better with TRBJ2-7; the J call may be wrong. Looked up from germline, CDR1 is WSHSY and CDR2 is SAAADI. This CDR3 has 14 residues. The CDR3 reads CGGSGGGAKNTQYF. CDR3 coding DNA: TGCGGCGGCTCGGGGGGGGGAGCCAAAAACACGCAGTACTTC.

The chain combines TRBV7-6 with TRBJ2-7; no clear D gene. Germline V gene data show CDR1 as SGHVS and CDR2 as FNYEAQ. This CDR3 spans 14 amino acids. The ends were cut back, 2 bases at V and 0 bases at J, with 8 bases in the middle. The CDR3: CASSLQLSSYEQYF. The CDR3 DNA reads as TGTGCCAGCAGCTTACAGTTAAGCTCCTACGAGCAGTACTTC.

J is TRBJ2-4 and V is TRBV15; D unresolved. Germline values: CDR1 LNHNV, CDR2 YYDKDF (reference sequence). V was pared by 1 base and J by 8 bases, with 12 bases between. The CDR3 spans 14 residues. Here the CDR3 reads CATSRAPGADIQYF. The CDR3 coding sequence is TGTGCCACCAGCAGAGCGCCGGGTGCAGACATTCAGTACTTC.

The chain recombines TRBV6-1 with TRBJ2-3; D possibly corresponds to TRBD2 (6 bases). There are 14 residues in the CDR3. Germline-derived CDR1 and CDR2 are MNHNS and SASEGT. V was clipped by 8 bases and J by 9 bases, with 21 bases between them. As DNA, the CDR3 is TGTGCCAGCCGGGGGACGGCCCGCAAAGACACGCAGTATTTT. This translates into CASRGTARKDTQYF.

The CDR3 is CASSLNPRQLALKNIQYF. In DNA, the CDR3 is TGTGCCAGCAGTCTCAACCCACGGCAGCTGGCATTGAAAAATATTCAGTATTTT. V usage is TRBV27 and J usage is TRBJ2-3; unclear D gene. CDR1 is MNHEY, CDR2 SMNVEV, per germline (reference sequence). The V gene lost 5 bases and the J gene lost 12 bases, with 33 bases spanning the gap. The CDR3 extends over 18 amino acids.

This clonotype was detected ten times or more. The CDR3 bases are TGTGCCAGCAGTAACGAGGGGACAGGGGGCACAGAGACCCAGTACTTC. Protein product: CASSNEGTGGTETQYF. V gene TRBV6-6 combines with J gene TRBJ2-5; 12 nucleotides align to TRBD1. V dropped 5 bases and J dropped 4; count of bases not matched to a gene: 8. Germline V gene data show CDR1 as MNHNY and CDR2 as SVGAGI (reference sequence). The CDR3 spans 16 residues.

This sequence joins TRBV15 and TRBJ2-4; D ambiguous. The CDR3 is 15 amino acids. Germline assignment: CDR1 LNHNV and CDR2 YYDKDF (reference sequence). Trimming took off 3 bases at V and 0 bases at J, with 9 bases between the two ends. Here the CDR3 reads CATSRTELAKNIQYF. The DNA of the CDR3 is TGTGCCACCAGCAGGACGGAACTAGCCAAAAACATTCAGTACTTC.

Comments on this clonotype: One junction end does not reproduce the germline sequence, and a read error may be involved. The chain is built from TRBV6-1 and TRBJ2-1, with 8 bases that match TRBD1. The CDR3 sequence is 17 residues long. Germline V gene lookup returns CDR1 MNHNS and CDR2 SASEGT. The CDR3 sequence: CASSAGSAGGGKDTQYF. CDR3 bases: TGTGCCAGCAGTGCGGGCTCCGCAGGGGGCGGGAAAGATACGCAGTACTTT.

This clonotype was detected only a few times. The chain couples TRBV27 to TRBJ1-6; D is unclear. V was cut by 2 bases and J by 3 bases, with 11 bases left in between. CDR3 length: 16 amino acids. From germline, CDR1 is MNHEY and CDR2 SMNVEV (reference sequence). In DNA form, the CDR3 reads TGTGCCAGCAGTTTAATAGGGATAGGCTATAATTCACCCCTCCACTTT. Translation gives CASSLIGIGYNSPLHF.

The chain employs TRBV27 and TRBJ2-5; weak D call: TRBD2 (5 bases). The DNA end is a closer match to TRBJ2-7, so the J assignment may be wrong. CDR1 is MNHEY and CDR2 is SMNVEV in the germline V gene (reference sequence). The CDR3 is 14 residues long. CDR3 DNA: TGTGCCAGCAGTCCAAGTTGGGGAGAAAACGAGCAGTACTTC. Its protein is CASSPSWGENEQYF.

This clonotype turned up a few times. The V call is TRBV6-1, the J call TRBJ2-1; the match to TRBD2 covers 11 bases. Trimming removed 9 bases from V and 1 base from J; junction bases left unmatched: 2. Germline V gives CDR1 MNHNS, CDR2 SASEGT. The CDR3 spans 14 residues. CDR3 sequence: CARIAGGSYNEQFF. The CDR3 DNA sequence: TGTGCCAGAATAGCGGGAGGGTCCTACAATGAGCAGTTCTTC.

CDR3 sequence reads: CASSLDSGANVLTF. DNA for the CDR3: TGTGCCAGCAGCTTAGACTCTGGGGCCAACGTCCTGACTTTC. This chain uses TRBV7-3 with TRBJ2-6, with D unclear. V lost 2 bases, J lost 0 bases, and 2 bases lay in between. Per the germline V gene, CDR1 is SGHTA and CDR2 is FQGTGA. The CDR3 has 14 amino acids.